These 7 T cell receptor beta chains share one sample of origin, sequenced in a study of OX40 agonist ivuxolimab in advanced cancers. Assay used: immunoSEQ multiplex PCR; TCRdb lists only in-frame clones, some missing. The repertoire consists of 65,000 to 85,000 clones, with around four fifths occurring once and the leading ten covering 1.5% to 2%. The sequencing used CD4+ or CD8+ T cells sorted from blood, collected in a trial of the OX40 agonist ivuxolimab. The receptors shown here come from an adult with an advanced solid tumor such as melanoma, head and neck, liver or kidney cancer.

This rearrangement joins TRBV14 to TRBJ2-3; D not resolved. Germline lookup yields CDR1 SGHDN and CDR2 FVKESK. V was pared by 0 bases and J by 0 bases, with 19 bases between. The CDR3 is 19 amino acids. The chain's CDR3 is CASSQDSPLRRTSTDTQYF. CDR3 nucleotide sequence: TGTGCCAGCAGCCAAGACTCCCCCCTGCGGAGAACTAGCACAGATACGCAGTATTTT.

This clone was detected a few times. CDR3 in DNA: TGTGCCAGTACCGCGACACCGAACACTGAAGCTTTCTTT. Protein sequence: CASTATPNTEAFF. The chain links TRBV25-1 to TRBJ1-1; D gene uncertain. The CDR3 is made up of 13 amino acids. V was shortened by 9 bases and J by 1 base, with 12 bases between the two germline ends. The germline gives CDR1 MGHDK, CDR2 SYGVNS.

This clone appeared once. CDR3 sequence reads: CASSLAGPDTQYF. The CDR3 DNA reads as TGTGCCAGCAGCTTAGCGGGTCCAGATACGCAGTATTTT. The chain combines TRBV5-4 with TRBJ2-3; possible D gene TRBD2, 6 bases. Germline CDR1 SGHNT, CDR2 YYREEE (reference sequence). The CDR3 spans 13 residues. Deletions cut 2 bases from V and 4 bases from J, with 8 bases between.

DNA of the CDR3: TGTGCCAGCAGCTTAAGGGGGGGAGGATTGGGCTCGACTGAAGCTTTCTTT. This encodes CASSLRGGGLGSTEAFF. The chain is built from TRBV7-2 and TRBJ1-1, with D possibly matching TRBD1 (6 bases). Germline V CDR1 and CDR2: SGHTA, FQGNSA. The CDR3 runs to 17 residues. The ends were cut back, 2 bases at V and 5 bases at J, with 21 bases in the middle.

This sequence joins TRBV7-2 and TRBJ2-7; D remains unclear. CDR3 length: 12 residues. V was clipped by 1 base and J by 3 bases, with 4 bases between them. CDR1 SGHTA and CDR2 FQGNSA come from the germline V gene. The CDR3: CASSLGFYEQYF. The CDR3 coding sequence is TGTGCCAGCAGCTTAGGGTTCTACGAGCAGTACTTC.

The gene calls are TRBV7-2 and TRBJ2-7; D is possibly TRBD1 or TRBD2 (5 bases each). The CDR3 totals 15 residues. V lost 4 bases and J 0 bases, leaving 13 bases between the germline ends. In germline, CDR1 is SGHTA, CDR2 FQGNSA. The CDR3 sequence is CASSYGRDRSYEQYF. DNA of the CDR3: TGTGCCAGCAGCTATGGCCGGGACCGCTCCTACGAGCAGTACTTC.

This clone was counted once. The chain couples TRBV7-3 to TRBJ2-1; D call uncertain. V lost 2 bases and J 10 bases, leaving 12 bases between the germline ends. Per germline, CDR1 SGHTA and CDR2 FQGTGA. This CDR3 has 13 residues. CDR3 coding DNA: TGTGCCAGCAGCTTAGTTGGGCAGAGGGAGCAGTTCTTC. It is translated as CASSLVGQREQFF. Based on the CDR3 plus reference TRBV7-3 and TRBJ2-1, the full variable domain is GAGVSQTPSNKVTEKGKYVELRCDPISGHTALYWYRQSLGQGPEFLIYFQGTGAADDSGLPNDRFFAVRPEGSVSTLKIQRTERGDSAVYLCASSLVGQREQFFGPGTRLTVL.